This T cell receptor (beta chain) was recovered during a study of somatic mutations in cytotoxic T cells in rheumatoid arthritis. At the level of the study: Before any treatment began, about 30 ml EDTA peripheral blood was collected from patients right after diagnosis. There were some V beta antibody-stained T-cell populations flow-sorted at nearly 100% purity, and these included V beta1+ cells sequenced for TCRB.

Assay used: immunoSEQ multiplex PCR; TCRdb lists only in-frame clones, some missing. The data contain roughly 16,000 clones, 70% to 80% of them seen just once; the ten biggest clones take up about 12%. Notes on this clone: Its antigen is unidentified.

Study-level points and caveats: Rheumatoid arthritis patients showed slight TRBV07 underrepresentation, and this was not adjusted for multiple comparisons. Rising age went with increasing CD8+ clonality in rheumatoid arthritis patients; healthy controls showed no such increase.

Trimming took 4 bases from V and 7 from J; bases not matched to a gene: 5. Germline V gene data show CDR1 as SGHVS and CDR2 as FNYEAQ. The CDR3 has 14 residues. This clonotype originated in an adult with rheumatoid arthritis. The gene calls are TRBV7-6 and TRBJ1-4; 8 bases agree with TRBD1. Material: CD8+ T cells sorted from blood. The CDR3 sequence: CASSSGGSFEKLFF. CDR3 in DNA: TGTGCCAGCAGCTCAGGGGGCAGCTTTGAAAAACTGTTTTTT.